This T cell receptor (beta chain) stems from a study of OX40 agonist ivuxolimab in advanced cancers. Regarding the complete study: The costimulatory receptor OX40 (CD134) was targeted by ivuxolimab, a fully human IgG2 agonistic monoclonal antibody. Intravenous ivuxolimab was administered to patients every 2 weeks at six dose levels: 0.01, 0.1, 0.3, 1.5, 3 and 10 mg/kg. Of the roughly 50 dose-escalation patients, hepatocellular carcinoma was present in about 20, melanoma in approximately 15, renal cell carcinoma in 9 and head and neck cancer in 9. In the dose-escalation cohort, more than 80% of patients were male, and the mean age was around 65 years with a range of roughly 23 to 79. Prior anti-PD-1, anti-PD-L1 or anti-CTLA-4 therapy was permitted, and checkpoint inhibitors had been received by more than 35% of dose-escalation patients. Partial responses were achieved by three dose-escalation patients, of whom one had hepatocellular carcinoma and two had cutaneous melanoma. The point of sequencing TCRbeta in the periphery was to test whether ivuxolimab changed TCR sequence diversity and drove clonal T-cell expansion. The paper covers the monotherapy dose-escalation part of the phase I ivuxolimab trial, which included N ≈ 50 patients. Points the paper makes about the study in general: In the 0.1-3.0 mg/kg groups, partial responders were among the patients with the lowest normalized peripheral clonal expansion, particularly in CD8+ T cells. At doses from 0.1 to 3.0 mg/kg, clonal expansion was seen in both CD4+ and CD8+ blood T cells between baseline and week 6. After ivuxolimab, expanded clones were on average more numerous among CD8+ T cells than among CD4+ T cells. Which antigens the clonally expanded peripheral T cells were specific for was not determined. Low levels of normalized T-cell clonal expansion were also seen in some patients who did not respond.

The cysteine opens and the phenylalanine closes a CDR3 of 14 amino acids. Only CDR3 DNA is held: 42 bases, read in frame from base 1. Taken from the germline V gene, the CDR1 and CDR2 loops are SGHTA and FQGTGA. The junction shows trimming of 2 bases on V and 8 bases on J, plus 15 bases between the germline ends. In the case of this clone: No antigen is known for it. Base qualities are not recorded, but no much larger clone differs from it by a single base.

Genomic DNA was extracted from sorted cells for sequencing of the TCRbeta CDR3 region. TCRbeta CDR3 regions were sequenced using the immunoSEQ Assay. Sourced from immuneACCESS, this table was stored by TCRdb with only in-frame sequences that have V and J called. A share of the clones is absent; for the studies checked, an unresolved V gene accounts for under half, and the remainder has no known explanation. In this sample the table shows more than 13,000 clones, approximately 80% of which occur a single time. Of the sample, about a third is held by the ten largest clones. Patients with a history of autoimmune disease or receiving systemic immunosuppression were excluded from the trial. Peripheral blood for TCR sequencing was collected from all dose cohorts at baseline, on cycle 4 day 1, and on cycle 7 day 1. Samples were obtained from an open-label, multicenter, first-in-human phase I dose-escalation trial of ivuxolimab. Adults with locally advanced or metastatic melanoma, renal cell carcinoma, hepatocellular carcinoma or head and neck squamous cell carcinoma were enrolled in the trial. Before TCR sequencing, CD4+ T cells and CD8+ T cells were sorted from peripheral blood as separate populations.

Source: CD4+ or CD8+ T cells sorted from blood, taken in a trial of the OX40 agonist ivuxolimab. Here the chain combines TRBV7-3 and TRBJ1-2; a tentative D call is TRBD1 (5 bases match). This TCR came from an adult with an advanced solid tumor such as melanoma, head and neck, liver or kidney cancer. The sequenced DNA: TGTGCCAGCAGCTTAGCCCACGACAGAACAGGCTACACCTTC. It translates as CASSLAHDRTGYTF.